The 27 T cell receptor beta chains below come from one sample, sequenced in a study of control samples from healthy donors and cancer patients. Here immunoSEQ multiplex PCR was the method, and the copy in TCRdb shows in-frame clones only, minus some. The sample lists about 140,000 clones; roughly nine tenths were seen once. The sequencing sample was made of blood. These receptors were taken from a man younger than 30 in good health.

The chain carries TRBV27 and TRBJ1-4; no reliable D call. Trimming took off 2 bases at V and 7 bases at J, with 11 bases between the two ends. The CDR3 totals 14 residues. Germline loops: CDR1 MNHEY, CDR2 SMNVEV (reference sequence). In nucleotides, the CDR3 is TGTGCCAGCAGTTTAGACGGGGTTGGTGAAAAACTGTTTTTT. Its translation: CASSLDGVGEKLFF.

The chain recombines TRBV4-2 with TRBJ1-2; D gene ambiguous. Germline assignment: CDR1 LGHNA and CDR2 YNFKEQ. CDR3 size: 13 residues. V gave up 3 bases and J gave up 8 bases, with 13 bases separating them. The CDR3 coding sequence is TGTGCCAGCAGCCAGCCCGAGTCAGGAGGCTACACCTTC. The encoded protein is CASSQPESGGYTF.

This clone was seen only once. V is TRBV27 and J is TRBJ2-7, with TRBD1 as a possible D gene (5 bases). V lost 2 bases and J 2 bases, leaving 10 bases between the germline ends. This CDR3 is 14 amino acids long. CDR1 and CDR2 from the germline V gene are MNHEY and SMNVEV (reference sequence). In DNA form, the CDR3 reads TGTGCCAGCAGTTTAGTGCAGGGAACCTACGAGCAGTACTTC. It codes for CASSLVQGTYEQYF.

This chain's CDR3 is CASSYGQIYGYTF. The CDR3, as DNA: TGTGCCAGCAGTTACGGGCAGATATATGGCTACACCTTC. The chain couples TRBV6-2 or TRBV6-3 to TRBJ1-2; D is undetermined. V gave up 2 bases and J gave up 5 bases, with 9 bases separating them. The CDR3 has 13 residues. Germline-derived CDR1 and CDR2 are MNHEY and SVGEGT.

The chain links TRBV14 to TRBJ1-3; D is unclear. The germline CDR1 and CDR2 sequences are SGHDN and FVKESK. The CDR3 spans 14 residues. V gave up 4 bases and J gave up 4 bases, with 11 bases separating them. CDR3 in DNA: TGTGCCAGCAGCCCGACCGTATCGGGAAACACCATATATTTT. Encoded protein: CASSPTVSGNTIYF.

V is TRBV7-8 and J is TRBJ2-7, with a tentative D call TRBD1 (5 bases). With 1 base removed from V and 4 bases from J, the gap between germline ends came to 11 bases. From germline, CDR1 is SGHVS and CDR2 FQNEAQ. CDR3 size: 14 residues. The CDR3 sequence: CASSLGQIVYEQYF. CDR3 nucleotides: TGTGCCAGCAGCTTAGGACAGATCGTTTACGAGCAGTACTTC. The full variable domain, rest sourced from reference TRBV7-8 and TRBJ2-7, is GAGVSQSPRYKVAKRGQDVALRCDPISGHVSLFWYQQALGQGPEFLTYFQNEAQLDKSGLPSDRFFAERPEGSVSTLKIQRTQQEDSAVYLCASSLGQIVYEQYFGPGTRLTVT.

This chain connects TRBV3-1 (or the pseudogene TRBV3-2) to TRBJ2-1; D not certain. The CDR3 totals 14 residues. The germline V and J ends were trimmed by 3 bases and 7 bases, with 13 bases remaining between them. Germline CDR1 and CDR2: LGHDT and YNNKEL (reference sequence). The CDR3 DNA reads TGTGCCAGCAGCCACTCAACTATCCGGAATGAGCAGTTCTTC. This encodes CASSHSTIRNEQFF.

The rearrangement links TRBV7-6 to TRBJ2-7; 10 positions agree with TRBD1. The germline gives CDR1 SGHVS, CDR2 FNYEAQ. The junction had 17 bases not matched to a gene; V was cut back by 5 bases and J by 4 bases. This CDR3 contains 18 residues. The CDR3 here is CASSERTGGPGGGYEQYF. In DNA, the CDR3 is TGTGCCAGCAGCGAGAGGACAGGGGGTCCCGGTGGGGGTTACGAGCAGTACTTC.

The sample holds one count of this clone. The chain combines TRBV6-5 with TRBJ1-2; 9 nucleotides line up with TRBD1. V dropped 0 bases and J dropped 8; count of bases not matched to a gene: 4. The CDR3 is 14 amino acids. CDR1 is MNHEY, CDR2 SVGAGI, per germline. The CDR3 loop is CASSYSGQGLGYTF. The CDR3 DNA reads TGTGCCAGCAGTTACTCTGGACAGGGGTTAGGCTACACCTTC.

This clone was observed once. The rearrangement joins TRBV10-3 to TRBJ1-1; 10 bases match TRBD1. Trimming at V came to 6 bases and at J to 0 bases, leaving 1 base not matched to a gene. The CDR3 covers 14 residues. Germline CDR1 ENHRY, CDR2 SYGVKD. CDR3 protein: CAIRGQGMNTEAFF. CDR3 sequence (DNA): TGTGCCATCAGGGGACAGGGGATGAACACTGAAGCTTTCTTT.

This chain uses TRBV19 with TRBJ2-7; D call uncertain. The CDR3 covers 12 residues. The germline CDR1 and CDR2 sequences are LNHDA and SQIVND (reference sequence). V lost 5 bases, J lost 2 bases, and 7 bases lay in between. The CDR3 DNA follows: TGTGCCAGTAGTTCGCGGACCTACGAGCAGTACTTC. Encoded protein: CASSSRTYEQYF.

The chain carries TRBV3-1 (or the pseudogene TRBV3-2) and TRBJ2-1; the match to TRBD2 covers 10 bases. V lost 5 bases to trimming and J lost 7 bases; unmatched junction nucleotides: 14. CDR1 LGHDT and CDR2 YNNKEL come from the germline V gene (reference sequence). This CDR3 has 17 amino acids. The CDR3 sequence is CASSGGRSSGGLNEQFF. In DNA form, the CDR3 reads TGTGCCAGCAGCGGCGGCCGATCTAGCGGGGGTTTGAATGAGCAGTTCTTC.

V is TRBV2 and J is TRBJ1-2; D is unclear. The CDR3 length is 15 residues. V was trimmed by 2 bases and J by 5 bases, leaving 15 bases between them. The germline gives CDR1 SNHLY, CDR2 FYNNEI. The DNA of the CDR3 is TGTGCCAGCAGTGAACGGTCGTCGGTCCAATATGGCTACACCTTC. Translated, it gives CASSERSSVQYGYTF.

The rearrangement links TRBV7-9 to TRBJ1-3, with a possible D match to TRBD1 (6 bases). The ends were cut back, 7 bases at V and 1 base at J, with 11 bases in the middle. Germline V gene sequence: CDR1 SEHNR, CDR2 FQNEAQ (reference sequence). This CDR3 is 14 amino acids long. In DNA form, the CDR3 reads TGTGCCAGCAACAAACAGGGTTCTGGAAACACCATATATTTT. As protein: CASNKQGSGNTIYF.

The chain uses TRBV21-1 and TRBJ2-2; the table's D call, TRBD1, has no DNA check behind it. TRBV21-1 is described as a pseudogene. The CDR3 extends over 14 amino acids. The CDR3: CAIRTGRGTGELFF. CDR3 coding DNA: TGTGCCATCCGGACAGGGCGAGGTACCGGGGAGCTGTTTTTT.

The chain couples TRBV5-4 to TRBJ2-7, with 13 positions matching TRBD2. Unmatched junction bases numbered 11, after V lost 5 bases and J lost 6 bases. This CDR3 has 16 residues. In germline, CDR1 is SGHNT, CDR2 YYREEE (reference sequence). CDR3 loop: CASSLGTSGAPLEQYF. The CDR3 DNA follows: TGTGCCAGCAGTTTAGGGACTAGCGGGGCTCCTCTCGAGCAGTACTTC. Supplemented by reference TRBV5-4 and TRBJ2-7, the full variable domain reads ETGVTQSPTHLIKTRGQQVTLRCSSQSGHNTVSWYQQALGQGPQFIFQYYREEENGRGNFPPRFSGLQFPNYSSELNVNALELDDSALYLCASSLGTSGAPLEQYFGPGTRLTVT.

This rearrangement joins TRBV6-5 to TRBJ2-7; TRBD1 agrees at 11 bases. Germline V gene lookup returns CDR1 MNHEY and CDR2 SVGAGI. The junction had 5 bases not matched to a gene; V was cut back by 8 bases and J by 5 bases. The CDR3 sequence is 13 residues long. The CDR3 bases are TGTGCCAGCGGGACAGGGGGATCTGACGAGCAGTACTTC. This encodes CASGTGGSDEQYF.

The CDR3 region is CASSDLREAVHF. CDR3 DNA: TGTGCCAGCAGTGACCTCAGGGAAGCGGTCCACTTT. V gene TRBV25-1 combines with J gene TRBJ1-6; possible D gene TRBD1, 5 bases. In germline, CDR1 is MGHDK, CDR2 SYGVNS. The CDR3 has 12 amino acids. With 3 bases removed from V and 17 bases from J, the gap between germline ends came to 14 bases.

This chain joins TRBV6-1 and TRBJ2-7, with D possibly being TRBD1 or TRBD2 (6 bases each). From germline, CDR1 is MNHNS and CDR2 SASEGT. CDR3 length: 15 residues. The V end was cut by 1 base, the J end by 1 base, with 11 bases between. CDR3 amino acids: CASSEEQGRSYEQYF. The CDR3 bases are TGTGCCAGCAGTGAAGAGCAGGGGAGGTCCTACGAGCAGTACTTC.

The rearrangement links TRBV12-5 to TRBJ1-2; weak D call: TRBD1 (5 bases). The CDR3 runs to 16 residues. CDR1 is LGHNT and CDR2 is FRNRAP in the germline V gene. The V and J ends lost 1 base and 3 bases respectively, with 15 bases between them. The CDR3 region has the DNA TGTGCTAGTGGTTTGGACCGGGACCCAAGGGACTATGGCTACACCTTC. Translating gives CASGLDRDPRDYGYTF.

The chain recombines TRBV19 with TRBJ1-1; 10 bases agree with TRBD1. The CDR3 contains 15 residues. V gave up 5 bases and J gave up 5 bases; unmatched junction bases: 8. The germline V gene encodes CDR1 LNHDA and CDR2 SQIVND (reference sequence). CDR3 bases: TGTGCCAGTAGTGCCGACAGGGGGCTCTTGACTGAAGCTTTCTTT. Its protein is CASSADRGLLTEAFF.

The chain is built from TRBV29-1 and TRBJ1-1; TRBD1 aligns across 10 bases. From germline, CDR1 is SQVTM and CDR2 ANQGSEA. V trimming: 4 bases; J trimming: 5 bases; junction bases outside the gene matches: 4. The CDR3 has 13 amino acids. CDR3 nucleotide sequence: TGCAGCGTTGGGACAGGGGGTCGAACTGAAGCTTTCTTT. As protein: CSVGTGGRTEAFF.

V gene TRBV7-9 combines with J gene TRBJ1-2, with D possibly TRBD1 on 6 matching bases. Germline lookup yields CDR1 SEHNR and CDR2 FQNEAQ (reference sequence). CDR3 length: 16 amino acids. V shed 1 base and J shed 5 bases, with 17 bases lying between them. This CDR3 reads CASSLGSWDTPYGYTF. The DNA for the CDR3 is TGTGCCAGCAGCTTAGGCAGTTGGGACACCCCATATGGCTACACCTTC.

The chain has TRBV6-2 or TRBV6-3 and TRBJ2-5; TRBD2 matches at 8 bases. V lost 3 bases and J lost 5; bases outside the gene matches: 5. Germline lookup yields CDR1 MNHEY and CDR2 SVGEGT. The CDR3 is made up of 14 amino acids. This CDR3 is CASSYRGGPETQYF. DNA for the CDR3: TGTGCCAGCAGTTATCGGGGGGGGCCGGAGACCCAGTACTTC.

This rearrangement joins TRBV5-5 to TRBJ1-1, with a weak D call TRBD1 (6 bases). The CDR3 length is 15 residues. Trimming pared 0 bases from V and 1 base from J, leaving 10 bases between. The germline V gene encodes CDR1 SGHKS and CDR2 YYEKEE (reference sequence). CDR3 sequence: CASSLAGGSNTEAFF. CDR3 nucleotide sequence: TGTGCCAGCAGCTTGGCGGGGGGCTCGAACACTGAAGCTTTCTTT. Based on the CDR3 plus reference TRBV5-5 and TRBJ1-1, the full variable domain is DAGVTQSPTHLIKTRGQQVTLRCSPISGHKSVSWYQQVLGQGPQFIFQYYEKEERGRGNFPDRFSARQFPNYSSELNVNALLLGDSALYLCASSLAGGSNTEAFFGQGTRLTVV.

Written as DNA, the CDR3 is TGTGCCTGGAGTGTACCATTGGGACGGACCTACGAGCAGTACTTC. This encodes CAWSVPLGRTYEQYF. The chain recombines TRBV30 with TRBJ2-7; D may correspond to TRBD1 or TRBD2 (5 bases each). V was shortened by 0 bases and J by 2 bases, with 14 bases between the two germline ends. The germline gives CDR1 GTSNPN, CDR2 SVGIG (reference sequence). The CDR3 has 15 residues.

This chain joins TRBV28 and TRBJ2-7; D is perhaps TRBD2 (7 bases). Germline V gene lookup returns CDR1 MDHEN and CDR2 SYDVKM. V lost 10 bases, J lost 7 bases, and 17 bases lay in between. This CDR3 comprises 12 residues. CDR3 nucleotide sequence: TGTGCCACGGTGGGGGGGGCGGGAGAGCAGTACTTC. Protein: CATVGGAGEQYF.